A single sample gave rise to the 21 T cell receptor beta chains below, sequenced in a study of sequential checkpoint blockade in melanoma. Profiled with immunoSEQ multiplex PCR; TCRdb holds only in-frame clones, not every one. The sample consists of approximately 5,000 clones, about 70% of them appearing once. Treatment here: randomized to nivolumab then ipilimumab (arm A) or the reverse (arm B). The sample consisted of CD8+ T cells sorted from blood (inferred from file names), taken from a patient given nivolumab and ipilimumab in sequence. The source of these receptors is a human donor with melanoma.

Written as DNA, the CDR3 is TGTGCCAGCAGCCCCGCCGGCGGGCGGGGTAGCTCCTACGAGCAGTACTTC. Its translation is CASSPAGGRGSSYEQYF. This rearrangement joins TRBV7-8 to TRBJ2-7; D is perhaps TRBD2 (6 bases). V was pared by 5 bases and J by 0 bases, with 20 bases between. The CDR3 is made up of 17 amino acids. Germline CDR1 reads SGHVS; CDR2 reads FQNEAQ.

This clone was seen a single time. The chain employs TRBV28 and TRBJ2-1; perhaps TRBD2 as D (5 bases). From germline, CDR1 is MDHEN and CDR2 SYDVKM. The CDR3 length is 14 residues. V was pared by 5 bases and J by 5 bases, with 13 bases between. The CDR3 nucleotides read TGTGCCAGCAGTATTAGAGGGTGGGACAATGAGCAGTTCTTC. Amino acids: CASSIRGWDNEQFF.

This chain joins TRBV19 and TRBJ2-1; possibly TRBD1 for D (6 bases). Trimming left V 3 bases short and J 8 bases short, with 17 bases between. Germline-derived CDR1 and CDR2 are LNHDA and SQIVND (reference sequence). The CDR3 is 15 amino acids. The CDR3 DNA reads as TGTGCCAGTAGTATTGGGACAACCCTCCGGGATGAGCAGTTCTTC. Protein: CASSIGTTLRDEQFF.

The rearrangement uses TRBV4-1 and TRBJ2-7, with 10 bases identical to TRBD2. The V and J ends lost 4 bases and 1 base, in that order; junction bases with no gene match: 7. CDR1 is MGHRA and CDR2 is YSYEKL in the germline V gene. The CDR3 consists of 16 residues. CDR3 DNA: TGCGCCAGCAGCCCGGAAGCGGGGGGGCTTTCCTACGAGCAGTACTTC. Its translation is CASSPEAGGLSYEQYF.

This sequence joins TRBV4-1 and TRBJ1-1, with unresolved D. The length of the CDR3 is 15 residues. Germline values: CDR1 MGHRA, CDR2 YSYEKL. V was clipped by 1 base and J by 4 bases, with 13 bases between them. CDR3 DNA sequence: TGCGCCAGCAGCCAAGGAGAGGGTGGAAGCACTGAAGCTTTCTTT. This gives the protein CASSQGEGGSTEAFF.

The V and J genes are TRBV6-7 and TRBJ2-3; 9 nucleotides match TRBD2. TRBV6-7 has ORF status, its function being uncertain. Trimming took 7 bases from V and 8 from J; bases not matched to a gene: 10. There are 14 residues in the CDR3. In nucleotides, the CDR3 is TGTGCCAGCACGGGGACTAGCTCTCAGGGTACGCAGTATTTT. Its protein product is CASTGTSSQGTQYF.

CDR3 protein: CASSEGQGTREKLFF. CDR3 sequence (DNA): TGTGCCAGCTCGGAAGGACAGGGGACGCGTGAAAAACTGTTTTTT. The V gene is TRBV18, the J gene TRBJ1-4; 9 nucleotides match TRBD1. The V gene end was trimmed by 6 bases and the J gene end by 7 bases; junction bases not matched to a gene: 9. CDR3 size: 15 residues. CDR1 and CDR2 (germline): KGHSH, LQKENI.

The chain links TRBV5-5 to TRBJ1-5; D uncertain. V shed 4 bases and J shed 0 bases, with 11 bases lying between them. This CDR3 comprises 15 residues. Germline V lookup: CDR1 SGHKS, CDR2 YYEKEE (reference sequence). CDR3 nucleotides: TGTGCCAGCAGCCACCGGGGAGATAGCAATCAGCCCCAGCATTTT. As protein: CASSHRGDSNQPQHF.

This clone appeared once. CDR3 DNA sequence: TGTGCCAGCAGCACCGGACAGGGTGGGCCTGAGCAGTTCTTC. It yields the protein CASSTGQGGPEQFF. V is TRBV7-6 and J is TRBJ2-1; the match to TRBD1 covers 8 bases. The CDR3 totals 14 residues. Losses at the gene ends were 5 bases for V and 9 bases for J; bases not matched to a gene: 9. From germline, CDR1 is SGHVS and CDR2 FNYEAQ. The whole variable domain, remainder taken from reference TRBV7-6 and TRBJ2-1, is GAGVSQSPRYKVTKRGQDVALRCDPISGHVSLYWYRQALGQGPEFLTYFNYEAQQDKSGLPNDRFSAERPEGSISTLTIQRTEQRDSAMYRCASSTGQGGPEQFFGPGTRLTVL.

This clone was observed a few times. This chain joins TRBV5-5 and TRBJ2-5; weak D call: TRBD2 (5 bases). The CDR3 has 14 amino acids. The ends were cut back, 2 bases at V and 4 bases at J, with 12 bases in the middle. The germline CDR1 and CDR2 sequences are SGHKS and YYEKEE (reference sequence). The CDR3 bases are TGTGCCAGCAGCTTTACTAGTAGCAGAGAGACCCAGTACTTC. Protein: CASSFTSSRETQYF.

This chain joins TRBV9 and TRBJ2-3, with TRBD2 identical over 11 bases. This CDR3 contains 18 residues. The V gene end was trimmed by 3 bases and the J gene end by 2 bases; junction bases not matched to a gene: 11. CDR1 and CDR2 (germline): SGDLS, YYNGEE. The DNA for the CDR3 is TGTGCCAGCAGCGGCAACCCCGAACTAGCGGGAGACACAGATACGCAGTATTTT. Translated: CASSGNPELAGDTDTQYF. Full variable domain (outside the CDR3, taken from reference TRBV9 and TRBJ2-3): DSGVTQTPKHLITATGQRVTLRCSPRSGDLSVYWYQQSLDQGLQFLIQYYNGEERAKGNILERFSAQQFPDLHSELNLSSLELGDSALYFCASSGNPELAGDTDTQYFGPGTRLTVL.

This clone was seen a single time. The chain combines TRBV6-1 with TRBJ1-1; 9 nucleotides line up with TRBD1. The CDR3 spans 13 residues. The germline CDR1 and CDR2 sequences are MNHNS and SASEGT. J was trimmed by 9 bases and V by 4 bases; bases with no gene match: 6. DNA of the CDR3: TGTGCCAGCAGTGCCTCGGGACAGGGCCAAGCTTTCTTT. Translating it yields CASSASGQGQAFF.

In its sample, this clone was seen a few times. This rearrangement joins TRBV11-2 to TRBJ1-5; TRBD1 might be the D (5 bases). V was pared by 1 base and J by 0 bases, with 7 bases between. The CDR3 is 15 amino acids. Germline V lookup: CDR1 SGHAT, CDR2 FQNNGV. The CDR3 sequence: CASSLGRDSNQPQHF. DNA for the CDR3: TGTGCCAGCAGCTTAGGCAGGGATAGCAATCAGCCCCAGCATTTT.

In this sample, this clone turned up once. V gene TRBV7-7 combines with J gene TRBJ2-6; 7 nucleotides agree with TRBD2. From germline, CDR1 is SSHAT and CDR2 FNYEAQ (reference sequence). This CDR3 is built from 17 residues. With 1 base clipped from V and 0 bases from J, the junction kept 3 bases outside the gene matches. The CDR3 is CASSLEVAGSGANVLTF. For the CDR3, the DNA is TGTGCCAGCAGCTTAGAGGTAGCGGGCTCTGGGGCCAACGTCCTGACTTTC. Looking up the rest from reference TRBV7-7 and TRBJ2-6 gives the full variable domain: GAGVSQSPRYKVTKRGQDVTLRCDPISSHATLYWYQQALGQGPEFLTYFNYEAQPDKSGLPSDRFSAERPEGSISTLTIQRTEQRDSAMYRCASSLEVAGSGANVLTFGAGSRLTVL.

The rearrangement uses TRBV2 and TRBJ2-3; 9 positions match TRBD1. This CDR3 comprises 18 residues. V gave up 8 bases and J gave up 0 bases; unmatched junction bases: 15. Germline loops: CDR1 SNHLY, CDR2 FYNNEI. The CDR3 is CASFLTGTGPLSTDTQYF. The DNA for the CDR3 is TGTGCCAGCTTTTTGACCGGGACAGGGCCTTTGAGCACAGATACGCAGTATTTT.

V and J are TRBV6-6 and TRBJ1-2; D gene unclear. Trimming pared 4 bases from V and 5 bases from J, leaving 8 bases between. The CDR3 is 12 residues long. Germline lookup yields CDR1 MNHNY and CDR2 SVGAGI (reference sequence). CDR3: CASSLRLYGYTF. Here the CDR3 DNA reads TGTGCCAGCAGTTTGAGATTGTATGGCTACACCTTC.

This chain links TRBV6-1 with TRBJ2-7, with a possible D match to TRBD2 (6 bases). The germline V gene encodes CDR1 MNHNS and CDR2 SASEGT. Trimming took 3 bases from V and 4 from J, leaving 13 bases between them. The CDR3 sequence is 14 residues long. CDR3 bases: TGTGCCAGCAGTGAGGCGGGATCGGGTTACGAGCAGTACTTC. It translates to CASSEAGSGYEQYF.

The chain joins TRBV28 to TRBJ2-1; 8 nucleotides align to TRBD2. Germline-derived CDR1 and CDR2 are MDHEN and SYDVKM. V dropped 4 bases and J dropped 7; count of bases not matched to a gene: 9. CDR3 size: 15 residues. DNA for the CDR3: TGTGCCAGCAGTTGGGCGGGAGGTATTTTAAATGAGCAGTTCTTC. Protein: CASSWAGGILNEQFF.

Only a few counts were recorded for this clone. The rearrangement uses TRBV7-8 and TRBJ2-7; 8 bases are a match to TRBD1. The V segment lost 5 bases and the J segment 2 bases; nucleotides outside the gene matches: 2. The CDR3 runs to 13 residues. CDR1 is SGHVS and CDR2 is FQNEAQ in the germline V gene. The CDR3 is CASSPTGAYEQYF. As DNA, the CDR3 is TGTGCCAGCAGCCCGACAGGGGCCTACGAGCAGTACTTC.

The gene calls are TRBV7-2 and TRBJ1-5; 9 bases agree with TRBD1. The ends lost 0 bases at V and 0 bases at J; junction bases unmatched: 12. Germline assignment: CDR1 SGHTA and CDR2 FQGNSA. The length of the CDR3 is 20 residues. For the CDR3, the DNA is TGTGCCAGCAGCTTAGCCTCGGGACAGGGAAGGGGTGATAGCAATCAGCCCCAGCATTTT. Residues: CASSLASGQGRGDSNQPQHF.

The chain has TRBV28 and TRBJ1-2, with TRBD1 matching 8 bases. V shed 5 bases and J 4 bases; nucleotides not matched to a gene: 6. The CDR3 is 14 residues long. Germline CDR1 MDHEN, CDR2 SYDVKM. CDR3 sequence: CASSRTGMGYGYTF. Here the CDR3 DNA reads TGTGCCAGCAGTCGGACAGGGATGGGCTATGGCTACACCTTC.